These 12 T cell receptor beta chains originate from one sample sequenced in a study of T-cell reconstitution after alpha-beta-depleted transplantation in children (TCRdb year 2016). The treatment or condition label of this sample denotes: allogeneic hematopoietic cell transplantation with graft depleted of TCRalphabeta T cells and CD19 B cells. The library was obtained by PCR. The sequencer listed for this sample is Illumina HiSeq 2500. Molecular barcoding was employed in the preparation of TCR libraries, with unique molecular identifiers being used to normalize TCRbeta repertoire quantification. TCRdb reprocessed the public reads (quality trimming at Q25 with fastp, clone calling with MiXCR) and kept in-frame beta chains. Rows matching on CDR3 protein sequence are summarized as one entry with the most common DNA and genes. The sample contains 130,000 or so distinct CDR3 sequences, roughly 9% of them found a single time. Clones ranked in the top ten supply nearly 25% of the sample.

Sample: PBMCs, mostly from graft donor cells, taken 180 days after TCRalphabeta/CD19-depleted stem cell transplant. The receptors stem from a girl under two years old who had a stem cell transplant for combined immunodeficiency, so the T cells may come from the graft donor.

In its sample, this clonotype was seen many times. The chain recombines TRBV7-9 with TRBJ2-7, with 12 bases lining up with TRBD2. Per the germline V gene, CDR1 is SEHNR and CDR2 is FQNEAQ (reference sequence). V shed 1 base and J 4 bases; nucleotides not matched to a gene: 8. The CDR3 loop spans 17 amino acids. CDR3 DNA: TGTGCCAGCAGCTTAGGACGAACTAGCGGGAGGTCGTACGAGCAGTACTTC. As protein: CASSLGRTSGRSYEQYF. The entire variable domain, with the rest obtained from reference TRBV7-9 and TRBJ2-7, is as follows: DTGVSQNPRHKITKRGQNVTFRCDPISEHNRLYWYRQTLGQGPEFLTYFQNEAQLEKSRLLSDRFSAERPKGSFSTLEIQRTEQGDSAMYLCASSLGRTSGRSYEQYFGPGTRLTVT.

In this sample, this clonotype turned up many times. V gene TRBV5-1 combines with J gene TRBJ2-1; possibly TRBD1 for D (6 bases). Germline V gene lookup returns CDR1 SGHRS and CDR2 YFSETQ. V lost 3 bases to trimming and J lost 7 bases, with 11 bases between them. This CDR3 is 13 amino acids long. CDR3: CASSYRVTNEQFF. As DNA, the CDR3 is TGCGCCAGCAGCTACAGGGTAACGAATGAGCAGTTCTTC. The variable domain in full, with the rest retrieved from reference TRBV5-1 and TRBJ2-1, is KAGVTQTPRYLIKTRGQQVTLSCSPISGHRSVSWYQQTPGQGLQFLFEYFSETQRNKGNFPGRFSGRQFSNSRSEMNVSTLELGDSALYLCASSYRVTNEQFFGPGTRLTVL.

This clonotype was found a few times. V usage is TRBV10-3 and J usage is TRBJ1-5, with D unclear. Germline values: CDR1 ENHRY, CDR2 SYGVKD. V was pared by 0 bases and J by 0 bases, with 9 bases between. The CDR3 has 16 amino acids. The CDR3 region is CAISESKGHSNQPQHF. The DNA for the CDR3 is TGTGCCATCAGTGAGTCGAAGGGTCATAGCAATCAGCCCCAGCATTTT.

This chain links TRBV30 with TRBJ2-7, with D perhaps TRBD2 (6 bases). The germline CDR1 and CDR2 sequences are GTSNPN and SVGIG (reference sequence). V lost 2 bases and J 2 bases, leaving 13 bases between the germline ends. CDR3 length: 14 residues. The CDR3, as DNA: TGTGCCTGGAGTACCGATAGCGGCACCTACGAGCAGTACTTC. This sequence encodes CAWSTDSGTYEQYF. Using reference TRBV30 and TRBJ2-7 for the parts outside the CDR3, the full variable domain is SQTIHQWPATLVQPVGSPLSLECTVEGTSNPNLYWYRQAAGRGLQLLFYSVGIGQISSEVPQNLSASRPQDRQFILSSKKLLLSDSGFYLCAWSTDSGTYEQYFGPGTRLTVT.

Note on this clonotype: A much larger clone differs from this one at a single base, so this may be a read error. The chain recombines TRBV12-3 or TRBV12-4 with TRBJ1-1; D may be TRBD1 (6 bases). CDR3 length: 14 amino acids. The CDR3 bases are TGTGCCAGCAGCTTACCCACAGGGAACACTGTAGCTTTCTTT. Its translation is CASSLPTGNTVAFF.

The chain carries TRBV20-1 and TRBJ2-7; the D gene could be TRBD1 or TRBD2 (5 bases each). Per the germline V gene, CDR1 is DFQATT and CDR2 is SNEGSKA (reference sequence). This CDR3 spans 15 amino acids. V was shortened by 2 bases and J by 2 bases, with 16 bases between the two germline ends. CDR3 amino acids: CSARSSHWGTYEQYF. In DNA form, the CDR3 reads TGCAGTGCTAGAAGTTCACACTGGGGGACCTACGAGCAGTACTTC.

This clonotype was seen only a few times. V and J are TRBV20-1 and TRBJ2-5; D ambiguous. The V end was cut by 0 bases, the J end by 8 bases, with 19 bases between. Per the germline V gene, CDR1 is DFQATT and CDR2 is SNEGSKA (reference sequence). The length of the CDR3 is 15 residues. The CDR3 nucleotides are TGCAGTGCTAGAGACGGTGTGGGTCGCAAGAACACCCAGTACTTC. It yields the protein CSARDGVGRKNTQYF.

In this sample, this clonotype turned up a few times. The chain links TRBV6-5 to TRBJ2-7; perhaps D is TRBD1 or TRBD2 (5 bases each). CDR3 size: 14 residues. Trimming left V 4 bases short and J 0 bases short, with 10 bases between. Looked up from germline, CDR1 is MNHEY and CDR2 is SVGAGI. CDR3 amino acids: CASSWGRLSYEQYF. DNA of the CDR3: TGTGCCAGCAGTTGGGGACGTCTCTCCTACGAGCAGTACTTC.

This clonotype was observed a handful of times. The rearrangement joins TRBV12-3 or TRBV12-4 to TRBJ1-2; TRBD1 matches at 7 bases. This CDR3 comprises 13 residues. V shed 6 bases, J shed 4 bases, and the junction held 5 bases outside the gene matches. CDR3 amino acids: CASRPTGTYGYTF. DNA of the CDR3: TGTGCCAGCAGACCGACAGGGACCTATGGCTACACCTTC.

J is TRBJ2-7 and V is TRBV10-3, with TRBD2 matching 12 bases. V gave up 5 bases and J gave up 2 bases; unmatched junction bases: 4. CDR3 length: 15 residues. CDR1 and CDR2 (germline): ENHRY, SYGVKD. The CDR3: CAISLAGGPTYEQYF. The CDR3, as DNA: TGTGCCATCAGTCTAGCGGGAGGGCCGACCTACGAGCAGTACTTC.

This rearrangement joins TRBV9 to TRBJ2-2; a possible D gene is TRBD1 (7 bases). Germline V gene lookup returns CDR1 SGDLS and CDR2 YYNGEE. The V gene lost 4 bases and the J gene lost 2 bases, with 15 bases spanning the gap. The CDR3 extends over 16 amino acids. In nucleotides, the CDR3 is TGTGCCAGCAGCCCTGTGACAGGGACTAACACCGGGGAGCTGTTTTTT. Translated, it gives CASSPVTGTNTGELFF.

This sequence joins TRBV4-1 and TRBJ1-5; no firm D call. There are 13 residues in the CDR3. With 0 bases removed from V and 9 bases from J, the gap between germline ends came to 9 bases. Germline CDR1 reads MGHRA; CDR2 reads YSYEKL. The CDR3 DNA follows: TGCGCCAGCAGCCAAGATCTTATTCTGCCCCAGCATTTT. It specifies CASSQDLILPQHF.